The 9 T cell receptor beta chains in this list originate from one sample, sequenced in a study of cytomegalovirus exposure and HLA in healthy donors. Vbeta (60) and Jbeta (13) primers were used in the PCR. Produced via immunoSEQ multiplex PCR; TCRdb's table is partial and in-frame only. The profile shows about 160,000 clones, approximately 78% of them singletons. Sequencing used PBMCs. These receptors were collected from a male donor in good health and CMV-seropositive.

The chain recombines TRBV7-8 with TRBJ2-7; 7 nucleotides agree with TRBD1. The CDR3 sequence is 14 residues long. The germline V gene encodes CDR1 SGHVS and CDR2 FQNEAQ. V shed 10 bases and J 0 bases; nucleotides not matched to a gene: 9. The CDR3 bases are TGTGCCACCGCCGATCGACAGGGCTCCTACGAGCAGTACTTC. This gives the protein CATADRQGSYEQYF.

As to this clone: One end of the junction fails to match germline, which may point to a read error. The genes are TRBV4-3 and TRBJ2-6; D possibly corresponds to TRBD2 (7 bases). The V gene's germline CDR1 is LGHNA and CDR2 YSLEER. CDR3 length: 17 amino acids. In nucleotides, the CDR3 is TGCGCCAGCAGCCAAGATTCGCGGGGGCCTGGGGCCAACGGCCTGACTTTC. Residues: CASSQDSRGPGANGLTF.

The chain employs TRBV6-5 and TRBJ2-7; 8 bases are a match to TRBD2. From germline, CDR1 is MNHEY and CDR2 SVGAGI. The CDR3 length is 13 residues. The V and J ends lost 4 bases and 5 bases, in that order; junction bases with no gene match: 4. The CDR3 spells CASSWGLENEQYF. Written as DNA, the CDR3 is TGTGCCAGCAGTTGGGGACTAGAAAACGAGCAGTACTTC.

The chain links TRBV28 to TRBJ2-7; perhaps TRBD2 as D (5 bases). The CDR3 runs 11 residues. Germline V gene sequence: CDR1 MDHEN, CDR2 SYDVKM. V dropped 5 bases and J dropped 7 bases, with 9 bases sitting between them. The CDR3 bases are TGTGCCAGCAGTCACCAGCGGGAGCAGTACTTC. Translating gives CASSHQREQYF.

The J gene is TRBJ1-3, the V gene TRBV4-3; 8 positions match TRBD1. The CDR3 spans 17 residues. The trim removed 0 bases at V and 0 bases at J, leaving 4 bases unmatched. Per germline, CDR1 LGHNA and CDR2 YSLEER. CDR3 residues: CASSQDRDRGSGNTIYF. DNA for the CDR3: TGCGCCAGCAGCCAAGATCGCGACAGGGGCTCTGGAAACACCATATATTTT.

The genes are TRBV6-6 and TRBJ1-4; D is undetermined. The V and J ends lost 7 bases and 2 bases respectively, with 11 bases between them. In germline, CDR1 is MNHNY, CDR2 SVGAGI (reference sequence). The CDR3 length is 14 residues. CDR3 amino acids: CASKETTTNEKLFF. Here the CDR3 DNA reads TGTGCCAGCAAGGAGACTACTACTAATGAAAAACTGTTTTTT.

By share, this clone counts as medium-sized. The rearrangement joins TRBV7-9 to TRBJ2-5; D is uncertain. Trimming cost V 1 base and J 2 bases, with 5 bases left between them. The CDR3 is 13 residues long. CDR1 SEHNR and CDR2 FQNEAQ come from the germline V gene (reference sequence). CDR3 sequence reads: CASSLDRQETQYF. In DNA form, the CDR3 reads TGTGCCAGCAGCTTAGATAGACAAGAGACCCAGTACTTC.

The CDR3 sequence: CASSLVSFPQETQYF. CDR3 coding DNA: TGCGCCAGCAGCTTGGTCAGTTTTCCCCAAGAGACCCAGTACTTC. The rearrangement joins TRBV5-1 to TRBJ2-5, with D hard to call. V lost 0 bases and J 1 base, leaving 10 bases between the germline ends. The CDR3 loop spans 15 amino acids. From germline, CDR1 is SGHRS and CDR2 YFSETQ.

The chain has TRBV6-1 and TRBJ2-5; D is perhaps TRBD1 (6 bases). The ends were cut back, 4 bases at V and 4 bases at J, with 10 bases in the middle. Germline loops: CDR1 MNHNS, CDR2 SASEGT. The CDR3 is made up of 13 amino acids. CDR3 sequence: CASSVVRGETQYF. The CDR3 DNA reads TGTGCCAGCAGTGTAGTCAGGGGAGAGACCCAGTACTTC.